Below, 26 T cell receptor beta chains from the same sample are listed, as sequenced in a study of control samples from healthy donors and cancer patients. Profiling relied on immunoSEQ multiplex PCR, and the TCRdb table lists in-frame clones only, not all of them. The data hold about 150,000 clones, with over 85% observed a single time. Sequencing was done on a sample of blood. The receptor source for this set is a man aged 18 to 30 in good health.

This CDR3 is CASSLNDRAGNTIYF. CDR3 sequence (DNA): TGCGCCAGCAGCCTTAACGACAGGGCAGGAAACACCATATATTTT. V is TRBV4-1 and J is TRBJ1-3, with 7 bases identical to TRBD1. V was clipped by 4 bases and J by 4 bases; unmatched bases: 7. Germline V gene lookup returns CDR1 MGHRA and CDR2 YSYEKL. The CDR3 loop spans 15 amino acids.

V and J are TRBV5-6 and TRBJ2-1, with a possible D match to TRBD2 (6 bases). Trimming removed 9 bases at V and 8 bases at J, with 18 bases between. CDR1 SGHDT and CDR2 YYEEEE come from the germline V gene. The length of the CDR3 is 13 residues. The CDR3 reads CATRRLGVDEQFF. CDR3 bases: TGTGCCACCAGGAGACTAGGAGTGGATGAGCAGTTCTTC.

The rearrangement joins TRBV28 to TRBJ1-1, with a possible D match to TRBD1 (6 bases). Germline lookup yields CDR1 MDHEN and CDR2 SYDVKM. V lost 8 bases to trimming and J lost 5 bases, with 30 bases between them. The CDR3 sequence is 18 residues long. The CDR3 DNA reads TGTGCCAGCGATTTAACCCGCGGTTTGGGGCAAGGACAGACTGAAGCTTTCTTT. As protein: CASDLTRGLGQGQTEAFF. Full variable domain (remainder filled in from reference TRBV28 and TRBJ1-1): DVKVTQSSRYLVKRTGEKVFLECVQDMDHENMFWYRQDPGLGLRLIYFSYDVKMKEKGDIPEGYSVSREKKERFSLILESASTNQTSMYLCASDLTRGLGQGQTEAFFGQGTRLTVV.

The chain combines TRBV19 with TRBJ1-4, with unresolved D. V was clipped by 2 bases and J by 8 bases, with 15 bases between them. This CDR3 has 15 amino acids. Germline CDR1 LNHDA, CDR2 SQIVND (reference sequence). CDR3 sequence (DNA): TGTGCCAGTAGTATATACGGTCCTCGGAGAGAAAAACTGTTTTTT. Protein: CASSIYGPRREKLFF.

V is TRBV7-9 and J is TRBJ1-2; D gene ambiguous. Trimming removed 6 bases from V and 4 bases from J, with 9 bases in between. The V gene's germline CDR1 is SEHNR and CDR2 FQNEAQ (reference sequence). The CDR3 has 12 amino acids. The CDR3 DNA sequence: TGTGCCAGCAGTCCATCCGGCTATGGCTACACCTTC. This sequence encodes CASSPSGYGYTF.

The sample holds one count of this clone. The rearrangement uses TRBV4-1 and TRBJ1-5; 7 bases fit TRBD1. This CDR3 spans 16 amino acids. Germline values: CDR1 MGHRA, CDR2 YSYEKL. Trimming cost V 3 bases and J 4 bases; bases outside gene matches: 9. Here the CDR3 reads CASSHRQTGQNQPQHF. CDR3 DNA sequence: TGCGCCAGCAGCCACCGTCAGACAGGGCAAAATCAGCCCCAGCATTTT.

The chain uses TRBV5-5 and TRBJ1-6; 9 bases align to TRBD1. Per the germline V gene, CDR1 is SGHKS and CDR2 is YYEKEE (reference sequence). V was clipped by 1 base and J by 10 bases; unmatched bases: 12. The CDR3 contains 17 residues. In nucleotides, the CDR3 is TGTGCCAGCAGCTTGCCCCGGGACAGGGAGGAGCGATCACCCCTCCACTTT. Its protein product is CASSLPRDREERSPLHF.

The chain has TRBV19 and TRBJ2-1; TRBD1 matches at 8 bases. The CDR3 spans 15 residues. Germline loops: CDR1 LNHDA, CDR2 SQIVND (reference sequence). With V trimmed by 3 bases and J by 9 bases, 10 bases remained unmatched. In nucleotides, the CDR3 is TGTGCCAGTAGTATGGACAGGGCTTTCTCCTCTGAGCAGTTCTTC. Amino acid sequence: CASSMDRAFSSEQFF.

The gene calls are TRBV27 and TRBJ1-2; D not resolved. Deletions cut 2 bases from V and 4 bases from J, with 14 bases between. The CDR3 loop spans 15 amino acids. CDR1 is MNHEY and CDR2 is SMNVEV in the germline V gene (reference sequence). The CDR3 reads CASSLSPPGGYGYTF. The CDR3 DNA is TGTGCCAGCAGTTTAAGTCCCCCCGGCGGCTATGGCTACACCTTC.

In DNA, the CDR3 is TGCGCCAGCAGCCACGAGTTCGCGGGGGGGCCGAACGAGCAGTACTTC. Translating it yields CASSHEFAGGPNEQYF. V gene TRBV5-1 combines with J gene TRBJ2-7, with 9 bases aligning to TRBD2. There are 16 residues in the CDR3. After removal of 4 bases from V and 5 bases from J, the junction contained 13 bases not matched to a gene. Germline CDR1 and CDR2: SGHRS and YFSETQ.

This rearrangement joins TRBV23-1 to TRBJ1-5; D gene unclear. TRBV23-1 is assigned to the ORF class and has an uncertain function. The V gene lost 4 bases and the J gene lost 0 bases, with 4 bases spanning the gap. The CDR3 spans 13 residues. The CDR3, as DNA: TGCGCCAGCAGTCGGGATAGCAATCAGCCCCAGCATTTT. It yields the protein CASSRDSNQPQHF.

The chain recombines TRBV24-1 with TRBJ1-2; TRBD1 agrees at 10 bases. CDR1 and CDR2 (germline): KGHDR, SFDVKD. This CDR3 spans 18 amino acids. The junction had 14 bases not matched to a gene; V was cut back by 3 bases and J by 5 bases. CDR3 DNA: TGTGCCACCAGTGATGATAGGGACAGGGGATTTATTCGGTATGGCTACACCTTC. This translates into CATSDDRDRGFIRYGYTF.

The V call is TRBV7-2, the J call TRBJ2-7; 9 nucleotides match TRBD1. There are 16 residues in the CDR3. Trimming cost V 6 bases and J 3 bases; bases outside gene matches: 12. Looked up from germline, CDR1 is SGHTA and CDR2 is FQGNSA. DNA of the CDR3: TGTGCCAGCAGACTAACCGCGGGACAGGGTCTCTACGAGCAGTACTTC. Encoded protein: CASRLTAGQGLYEQYF.

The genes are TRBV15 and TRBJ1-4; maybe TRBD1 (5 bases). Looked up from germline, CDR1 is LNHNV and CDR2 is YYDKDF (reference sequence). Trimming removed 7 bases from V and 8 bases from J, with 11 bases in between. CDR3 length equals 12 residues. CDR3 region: CATKEGREKLFF. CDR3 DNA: TGTGCCACCAAAGAGGGGAGGGAAAAACTGTTTTTT.

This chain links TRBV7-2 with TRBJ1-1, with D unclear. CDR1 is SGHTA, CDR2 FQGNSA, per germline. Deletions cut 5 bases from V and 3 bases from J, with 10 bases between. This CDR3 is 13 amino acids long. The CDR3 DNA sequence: TGTGCCAGCAGCCTACATCGGGACACTGAAGCTTTCTTT. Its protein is CASSLHRDTEAFF.

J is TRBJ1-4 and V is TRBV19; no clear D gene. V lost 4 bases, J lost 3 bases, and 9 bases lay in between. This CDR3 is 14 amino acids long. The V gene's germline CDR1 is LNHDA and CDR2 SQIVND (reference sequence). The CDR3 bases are TGTGCCAGTAGTAAGGGCCCCTCTAATGAAAAACTGTTTTTT. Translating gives CASSKGPSNEKLFF.

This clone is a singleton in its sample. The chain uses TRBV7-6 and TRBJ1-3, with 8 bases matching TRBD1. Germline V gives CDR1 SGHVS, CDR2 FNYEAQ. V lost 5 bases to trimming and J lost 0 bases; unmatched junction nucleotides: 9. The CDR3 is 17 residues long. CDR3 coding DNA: TGTGCCAGCAGCAGCAGGGGACAGGCGTTCTCTGGAAACACCATATATTTT. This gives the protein CASSSRGQAFSGNTIYF.

The DNA of the CDR3 is TGTGCCAGCCTCACCACGGGGGGCTCCTACGAGCAGTACTTC. Translation gives CASLTTGGSYEQYF. The chain is built from TRBV28 and TRBJ2-7; TRBD2 matches 7 bases. Germline assignment: CDR1 MDHEN and CDR2 SYDVKM. J lost 0 bases, V lost 8 bases, and 7 bases had no gene match. This CDR3 region has 14 residues. The entire variable domain, with the rest obtained from reference TRBV28 and TRBJ2-7, is as follows: DVKVTQSSRYLVKRTGEKVFLECVQDMDHENMFWYRQDPGLGLRLIYFSYDVKMKEKGDIPEGYSVSREKKERFSLILESASTNQTSMYLCASLTTGGSYEQYFGPGTRLTVT.

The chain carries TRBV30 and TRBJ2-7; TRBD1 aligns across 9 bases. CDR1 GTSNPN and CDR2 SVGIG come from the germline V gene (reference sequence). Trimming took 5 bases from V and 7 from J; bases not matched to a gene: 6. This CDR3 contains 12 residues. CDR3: CAWGGTGIEQYF. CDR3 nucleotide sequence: TGTGCCTGGGGGGGGACAGGGATTGAGCAGTACTTC.

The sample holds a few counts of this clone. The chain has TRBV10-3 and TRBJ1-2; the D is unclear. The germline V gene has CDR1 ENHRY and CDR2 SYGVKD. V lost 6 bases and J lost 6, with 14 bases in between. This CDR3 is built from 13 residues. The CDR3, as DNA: TGTGCCATCAGGCGGACGGAACTTGATGGCTACACCTTC. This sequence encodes CAIRRTELDGYTF.

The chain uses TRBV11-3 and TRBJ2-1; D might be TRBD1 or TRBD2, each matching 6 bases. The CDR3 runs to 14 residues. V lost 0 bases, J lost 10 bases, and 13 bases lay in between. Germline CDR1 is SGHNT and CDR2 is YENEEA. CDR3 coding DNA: TGTGCCAGCAGCTTAGAAGGGGGGACCACCGAGCAGTTCTTC. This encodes CASSLEGGTTEQFF.

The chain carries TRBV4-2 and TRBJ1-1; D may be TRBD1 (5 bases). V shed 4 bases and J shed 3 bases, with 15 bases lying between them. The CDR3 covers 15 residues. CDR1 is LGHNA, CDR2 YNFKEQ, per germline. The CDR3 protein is CASSLYWAGHTEAFF. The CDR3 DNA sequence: TGTGCCAGCAGCCTCTACTGGGCAGGGCACACTGAAGCTTTCTTT.

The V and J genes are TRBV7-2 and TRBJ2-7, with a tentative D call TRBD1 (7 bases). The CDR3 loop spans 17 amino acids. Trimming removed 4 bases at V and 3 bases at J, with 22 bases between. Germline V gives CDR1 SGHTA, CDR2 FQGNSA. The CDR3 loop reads CASSSQGWGDRSYEQYF. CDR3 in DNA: TGTGCCAGCAGCTCCCAGGGGTGGGGGGACAGAAGCTACGAGCAGTACTTC.

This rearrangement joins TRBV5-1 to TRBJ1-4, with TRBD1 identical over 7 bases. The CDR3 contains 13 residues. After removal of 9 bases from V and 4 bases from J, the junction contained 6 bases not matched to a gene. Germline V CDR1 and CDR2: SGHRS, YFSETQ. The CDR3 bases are TGCGCCACCAAAGGACAGGATAATGAAAAACTGTTTTTT. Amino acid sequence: CATKGQDNEKLFF.

The CDR3 DNA reads TGTGCCTGGAACTCCGTAGCGGGGGAAAACGAGCAGTACTTC. Translating gives CAWNSVAGENEQYF. This chain uses TRBV30 with TRBJ2-7; TRBD2 aligns across 9 bases. Germline CDR1 and CDR2: GTSNPN and SVGIG (reference sequence). The CDR3 contains 14 residues. Losses at the gene ends were 4 bases for V and 5 bases for J; bases not matched to a gene: 9. Looking up the rest from reference TRBV30 and TRBJ2-7 gives the full variable domain: SQTIHQWPATLVQPVGSPLSLECTVEGTSNPNLYWYRQAAGRGLQLLFYSVGIGQISSEVPQNLSASRPQDRQFILSSKKLLLSDSGFYLCAWNSVAGENEQYFGPGTRLTVT.

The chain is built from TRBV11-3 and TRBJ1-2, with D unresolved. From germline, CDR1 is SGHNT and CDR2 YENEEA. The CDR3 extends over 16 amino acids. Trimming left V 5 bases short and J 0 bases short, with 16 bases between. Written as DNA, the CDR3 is TGTGCCAGCAGCCCGGGCCGCGATCCGGCTAACTATGGCTACACCTTC. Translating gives CASSPGRDPANYGYTF.